These 11 T cell receptor beta chains originate from one sample sequenced in a study of regulatory T cells in long-lasting Graves disease. Sample time point: newly diagnosed GD, antithyroid drugs for less than 3 months. After RNA was extracted from PBMCs, the TCR library was made from it. CDR3-region Arm-PCR and iRepertoire HTBI primers produced the TCR beta libraries. TCRdb reanalysed the multiplex PCR reads using MiXCR and keeps one entry per CDR3 protein. The sample has 600,000 to 650,000 distinct CDR3 sequences, roughly 16% seen once. The same data also went into a second study, on T cells in Graves' hyperthyroidism and ophthalmopathy.

This material consisted of peripheral blood mononuclear cells (PBMCs), taken at new diagnosis, from a patient treated with antithyroid drugs. Receptor source: a woman aged 25-40 years with Graves disease.

This clonotype has a count of ten or more. This sequence joins TRBV20-1 and TRBJ1-1; 7 bases line up with TRBD1. V was clipped by 5 bases and J by 7 bases; unmatched bases: 7. Germline loops: CDR1 DFQATT, CDR2 SNEGSKA (reference sequence). The CDR3 runs to 12 residues. The CDR3 nucleotides are TGCAGTGCTGGGGAGGGACAGTATGAAGCTTTCTTT. Translating it yields CSAGEGQYEAFF.

This clonotype was seen ten or more times. This chain uses TRBV5-1 with TRBJ2-1; D uncertain. Looked up from germline, CDR1 is SGHRS and CDR2 is YFSETQ. V was clipped by 6 bases and J by 6 bases, with 7 bases between them. This CDR3 region has 11 residues. CDR3 DNA: TGCGCCAGCAAAGGCGGCAATGAGCAGTTCTTC. Translating it yields CASKGGNEQFF. The full variable domain, completed using reference TRBV5-1 and TRBJ2-1, is KAGVTQTPRYLIKTRGQQVTLSCSPISGHRSVSWYQQTPGQGLQFLFEYFSETQRNKGNFPGRFSGRQFSNSRSEMNVSTLELGDSALYLCASKGGNEQFFGPGTRLTVL.

The table lists this clonotype with many counts. The V and J genes are TRBV5-6 and TRBJ1-1; D unclear. Looked up from germline, CDR1 is SGHDT and CDR2 is YYEEEE. Trimming stripped 0 bases from V and 0 bases from J, with 6 bases between. CDR3 length: 14 amino acids. CDR3 DNA: TGTGCCAGCAGCTTGGACCAACTGAACACTGAAGCTTTCTTT. This sequence encodes CASSLDQLNTEAFF.

This clonotype has a handful of counts. The V call is TRBV29-1, the J call TRBJ2-7; 7 bases are a match to TRBD1. Germline CDR1 and CDR2: SQVTM and ANQGSEA. Losses at the gene ends were 6 bases for V and 7 bases for J; bases not matched to a gene: 6. The CDR3 is 11 amino acids. CDR3 region: CSVEGTEEQYF. Here the CDR3 DNA reads TGCAGCGTCGAGGGGACAGAAGAGCAGTACTTC.

V usage is TRBV29-1 and J usage is TRBJ2-7; 10 nucleotides agree with TRBD2. V shed 4 bases and J 6 bases; nucleotides not matched to a gene: 6. CDR3 size: 13 residues. Germline lookup yields CDR1 SQVTM and CDR2 ANQGSEA. This chain's CDR3 is CSVVPSGSGEQYF. In nucleotides, the CDR3 is TGCAGCGTTGTTCCTAGCGGGAGTGGCGAGCAGTACTTC.

This clonotype was picked up a small number of times. The genes are TRBV5-1 and TRBJ2-5, with TRBD1 identical over 7 bases. Germline V gives CDR1 SGHRS, CDR2 YFSETQ. This CDR3 spans 14 amino acids. Losses at the gene ends were 2 bases for V and 2 bases for J; bases not matched to a gene: 3. The CDR3 here is CASSFWGQQETQYF. In nucleotides, the CDR3 is TGCGCCAGCAGCTTTTGGGGACAGCAAGAGACCCAGTACTTC. Together with reference TRBV5-1 and TRBJ2-5, the CDR3 gives the full variable domain: KAGVTQTPRYLIKTRGQQVTLSCSPISGHRSVSWYQQTPGQGLQFLFEYFSETQRNKGNFPGRFSGRQFSNSRSEMNVSTLELGDSALYLCASSFWGQQETQYFGPGTRLLVL.

This clonotype turned up a few times. The J gene is TRBJ2-7, the V gene TRBV4-2; TRBD2 might be the D (5 bases). From germline, CDR1 is LGHNA and CDR2 YNFKEQ. V was cut by 1 base and J by 6 bases, with 10 bases left in between. CDR3 length: 13 amino acids. The CDR3 spells CASSQGESREQYF. The CDR3 DNA reads as TGTGCCAGCAGCCAAGGGGAGTCACGCGAGCAGTACTTC.

The chain couples TRBV5-1 to TRBJ2-1; D perhaps matches TRBD2 (5 bases). The J call may be incorrect, as the DNA end agrees better with TRBJ2-5. This CDR3 has 14 residues. Per germline, CDR1 SGHRS and CDR2 YFSETQ. CDR3 loop: CASSLSLRGQTQYF. CDR3 bases: TGCGCCAGCAGCTTGTCCCTCCGGGGTCAGACCCAGTACTTC.

This clonotype was counted a few times. This chain links TRBV9 with TRBJ1-5, with D hard to call. Trimming took off 3 bases at V and 6 bases at J, with 13 bases between the two ends. Germline lookup yields CDR1 SGDLS and CDR2 YYNGEE. The CDR3 length is 14 residues. CDR3 sequence (DNA): TGTGCCAGCAGCGGCTCCCCAGTTGGTCAGCCCCAGCATTTT. It specifies CASSGSPVGQPQHF.

The CDR3 DNA is TGTGCCAGCTCACCACTACAGGGGTCGCCCACCGGTACGCAGTATTTT. Its protein product is CASSPLQGSPTGTQYF. The chain is built from TRBV18 and TRBJ2-3, with TRBD1 matching 7 bases. The CDR3 is 16 residues long. V shed 1 base and J 8 bases; nucleotides not matched to a gene: 12. The germline V gene encodes CDR1 KGHSH and CDR2 LQKENI.

This clonotype occurred a few times. This chain joins TRBV24-1 and TRBJ2-2; 11 positions match TRBD2. The CDR3 extends over 17 amino acids. The ends lost 4 bases at V and 5 bases at J; junction bases unmatched: 8. CDR1 is KGHDR, CDR2 SFDVKD, per germline. CDR3 nucleotide sequence: TGTGCCACCAGTGAACTGACTAGCGGGGAAATGACCGGGGAGCTGTTTTTT. Its protein is CATSELTSGEMTGELFF.